Listed here is a single T cell receptor beta chain. Produced via immunoSEQ multiplex PCR; TCRdb's table is partial and in-frame only. In the table there are approximately 73,000 clones, roughly 96% of which are singletons. This entry belongs to a study of technical replicates of blood from a handful of donors. Trimming at V came to 4 bases and at J to 6 bases, leaving 11 bases not matched to a gene. This CDR3 has 15 amino acids. The germline gives CDR1 LGHNA, CDR2 YNFKEQ. The material sequenced was T cells isolated from PBMCs. This chain joins TRBV4-2 and TRBJ2-7, with TRBD1 matching over 8 bases. The clonotype originates from a human donor in good health. The CDR3 DNA sequence: TGTGCCAGCAGCCCCGGACAGGGATTTGTTCGCGAGCAGTACTTC. It is translated as CASSPGQGFVREQYF.